This T cell receptor beta chain comes out of a study of T-cell reconstitution after alpha-beta-depleted transplantation in children. Study-wide points: The study reportedly traced alpha-beta T cells about two months after transplant to several hundred expanded graft clones. Once a year had passed after transplant, T-cell counts and diversity came mostly from newly produced T cells.

Unique molecular identifiers were incorporated into the prepared TCRbeta library. TCRdb re-derived calls from the PCR reads in MiXCR, one entry per CDR3 protein. Among around 800,000 distinct CDR3 sequences listed, roughly 15% were seen once. On this clonotype itself: Its antigen is unidentified.

The sequence was obtained from a male patient aged 10 to 17 who had a stem cell transplant for acute lymphoblastic leukemia, so the T cells may come from the graft donor. The specimen was PBMCs, mostly from graft donor cells, collected 360 days after TCRalphabeta/CD19-depleted stem cell transplant.

The CDR3 bases are TGCAGCGTTCGGGAGGTTTCTGGAAACACCATATATTTT. Protein: CSVREVSGNTIYF. This chain connects TRBV29-1 to TRBJ1-3, with D uncertain. V dropped 5 bases and J dropped 1 base, with 9 bases sitting between them. There are 13 residues in the CDR3. Germline loops: CDR1 SQVTM, CDR2 ANQGSEA.